Below, 10 T cell receptor beta chains from the same sample are listed, as sequenced in a study of T-cell memory formation after mild COVID-19. TCRdb processed the 5' RACE reads anew with MiXCR; each CDR3 protein has one entry. The sample carries almost 550,000 distinct CDR3 sequences, over 20% recorded once. The sequenced sample consisted of PBMCs or a T cell subset sorted from them (not recorded which). These receptors were obtained from an adult woman who had mild COVID-19 (a few samples of this study predate the infection). Cell type and time point are not known.

The J gene is TRBJ2-7, the V gene TRBV7-6; TRBD1 agrees at 8 bases. The CDR3 extends over 17 amino acids. Germline V lookup: CDR1 SGHVS, CDR2 FNYEAQ. V gave up 0 bases and J gave up 5 bases; unmatched junction bases: 12. The CDR3 sequence: CASSLAISAGGINEQYF. The CDR3 DNA follows: TGTGCCAGCAGCTTAGCTATCTCGGCAGGGGGCATCAACGAGCAGTACTTC.

This clonotype was counted between two and nine times. The V and J genes are TRBV18 and TRBJ2-1; 7 bases agree with TRBD1. V was pared by 4 bases and J by 9 bases, with 6 bases of the junction left unmatched. Germline V gene lookup returns CDR1 KGHSH and CDR2 LQKENI. This CDR3 region has 13 residues. DNA for the CDR3: TGTGCCAGCTCACTGGACAGGTTGAGTGAGCAGTTCTTC. Protein sequence: CASSLDRLSEQFF.

This clonotype has ten or more counts. The chain carries TRBV20-1 and TRBJ2-3; no firm D call. The CDR3 has 14 residues. Germline-derived CDR1 and CDR2 are DFQATT and SNEGSKA (reference sequence). V lost 3 bases, J lost 1 base, and 11 bases lay in between. The CDR3 DNA reads as TGCAGTGCTAGTCGTGGAACCGGCACAGATACGCAGTATTTT. It yields the protein CSASRGTGTDTQYF.

This chain links TRBV7-9 with TRBJ1-2; no definite D call. Trimming cost V 4 bases and J 7 bases, with 16 bases left between them. Germline V gene sequence: CDR1 SEHNR, CDR2 FQNEAQ (reference sequence). The CDR3 has 14 residues. CDR3 bases: TGTGCCAGCAGCTCCCCCGGGAACCTTTTTGGCTACACCTTC. As protein: CASSSPGNLFGYTF.

This chain joins TRBV20-1 and TRBJ2-7; D call uncertain. The germline V gene encodes CDR1 DFQATT and CDR2 SNEGSKA (reference sequence). The CDR3 is 14 residues long. V lost 5 bases and J lost 6, with 20 bases in between. The CDR3 sequence is CSAPRLKGMSEQYF. The CDR3 DNA reads as TGCAGTGCTCCCCGCCTAAAAGGGATGTCCGAGCAGTACTTC.

This rearrangement joins TRBV6-5 to TRBJ2-3, with 9 bases aligning to TRBD1. CDR1 and CDR2 (germline): MNHEY, SVGAGI. Trimming removed 7 bases from V and 4 bases from J; junction bases left unmatched: 6. This CDR3 has 14 amino acids. The CDR3 DNA sequence: TGTGCCAGCACACCCGGACAGGGGTCAGATACGCAGTATTTT. Amino acids: CASTPGQGSDTQYF.

This clonotype appeared a few times. V is TRBV6-1 and J is TRBJ2-3, with D uncertain. Trimming removed 5 bases from V and 6 bases from J, with 18 bases in between. The CDR3 is 15 residues long. Per the germline V gene, CDR1 is MNHNS and CDR2 is SASEGT. The CDR3 bases are TGTGCCAGCAGTAGAGAGGACCGGTGGTACGATACGCAGTATTTT. Translated: CASSREDRWYDTQYF.

This clonotype showed up just a few times. The genes are TRBV5-1 and TRBJ2-3; a weak D match, TRBD2 (6 bases). Germline-derived CDR1 and CDR2 are SGHRS and YFSETQ. This CDR3 comprises 15 residues. Trimming stripped 2 bases from V and 5 bases from J, with 15 bases between. The CDR3 bases are TGCGCCAGCAGCTTTTCGGGGGATCAGGGAGATACGCAGTATTTT. It specifies CASSFSGDQGDTQYF.

The CDR3 DNA follows: TGTGCCAGCAGCAACCGGCTGCTGACAGATACGCAGTATTTT. This gives the protein CASSNRLLTDTQYF. The chain couples TRBV21-1 to TRBJ2-3. TRBV21-1 is described as a pseudogene. The CDR3 consists of 14 residues.

The rearrangement links TRBV10-3 to TRBJ2-1; the D gene is possibly TRBD2 (5 bases). CDR1 and CDR2 from the germline V gene are ENHRY and SYGVKD. The ends were cut back, 8 bases at V and 4 bases at J, with 15 bases in the middle. This CDR3 is built from 14 residues. The CDR3 coding sequence is TGTGCCATCTGTCAGAGCGGTAATTACAATGAGCAGTTCTTC. The encoded protein is CAICQSGNYNEQFF.